The 15 T cell receptor beta chains below all came from one sample that was sequenced in a study of blood T cell repertoires in COVID-19. Only in-frame clones appear in the TCRdb table, and some are missing; sequencing was by immunoSEQ multiplex PCR. There are some 220,000 clones in the sample; approximately 84% occur only once, and roughly 3% lies in the top ten. The sample taken for sequencing was peripheral blood. The receptors were gathered from a woman in her 30s who had recovered from COVID-19.

With respect to this clone: Distinct nucleotide sequences in the sample also encode this CDR3. The V and J genes are TRBV30 and TRBJ2-7; D is ambiguous. Trimming took off 1 base at V and 1 base at J, with 2 bases between the two ends. Germline values: CDR1 GTSNPN, CDR2 SVGIG (reference sequence). The CDR3 extends over 11 amino acids. The CDR3 here is CAWSASYEQYF. The CDR3 DNA reads as TGTGCCTGGAGTGCGTCCTACGAGCAGTACTTC.

The chain has TRBV29-1 and TRBJ1-4; 10 bases agree with TRBD1. The V gene end was trimmed by 4 bases and the J gene end by 6 bases; junction bases not matched to a gene: 8. In germline, CDR1 is SQVTM, CDR2 ANQGSEA. CDR3 size: 15 residues. The CDR3 loop is CSVGAPDRGDEKLFF. CDR3 sequence (DNA): TGCAGCGTTGGAGCCCCGGACAGGGGGGATGAAAAACTGTTTTTT.

V is TRBV6-4 and J is TRBJ1-1; TRBD1 is a possible D gene (5 bases). Germline lookup yields CDR1 MRHNA and CDR2 SNTAGT. There are 13 residues in the CDR3. Trimming cost V 4 bases and J 1 base, with 7 bases left between them. The chain's CDR3 is CASSVDRNTEAFF. In nucleotides, the CDR3 is TGTGCCAGCAGTGTAGACAGGAACACTGAAGCTTTCTTT.

The chain employs TRBV24-1 and TRBJ1-2, with 8 bases fitting TRBD1. After removal of 5 bases from V and 5 bases from J, the junction contained 3 bases not matched to a gene. Per the germline V gene, CDR1 is KGHDR and CDR2 is SFDVKD. The CDR3 runs to 13 residues. The CDR3 DNA sequence: TGTGCCACCAGTGCAGGGGGCCCATATGGCTACACCTTC. As protein: CATSAGGPYGYTF.

The chain uses TRBV7-2 and TRBJ2-1; 14 nucleotides match TRBD2. The J segment lost 7 bases and the V segment lost 3 bases, leaving 5 bases of the junction unmatched. Germline values: CDR1 SGHTA, CDR2 FQGNSA. CDR3 size: 16 residues. The CDR3 loop reads CASSFLGTSGGNEQFF. The CDR3 nucleotides are TGTGCCAGCAGCTTCTTAGGGACTAGCGGGGGAAATGAGCAGTTCTTC.

This chain joins TRBV11-2 and TRBJ2-7; 10 bases are shared with TRBD1. The CDR3 is made up of 16 amino acids. CDR1 SGHAT and CDR2 FQNNGV come from the germline V gene. Trimming at V came to 5 bases and at J to 3 bases, leaving 10 bases not matched to a gene. CDR3 DNA: TGTGCCAGCAGCCAATTTCCCCGGGACAGGGGCTACGAGCAGTACTTC. Translating gives CASSQFPRDRGYEQYF.

This sequence joins TRBV7-2 and TRBJ2-1, with 8 positions matching TRBD2. Trimming at V came to 5 bases and at J to 9 bases, leaving 15 bases not matched to a gene. From germline, CDR1 is SGHTA and CDR2 FQGNSA. CDR3 length: 16 residues. The CDR3 DNA is TGTGCCAGCAGCCCCGCAAGCGGGAGAATCTACGGTGAGCAGTTCTTC. This codes for CASSPASGRIYGEQFF.

CDR3 region: CASSPPVRSDTQYF. CDR3 nucleotides: TGTGCCAGCTCACCACCCGTGCGCTCTGATACGCAGTATTTT. The chain has TRBV18 and TRBJ2-3; no reliable D call. This CDR3 is 14 amino acids long. CDR1 KGHSH and CDR2 LQKENI come from the germline V gene. Trimming removed 0 bases from V and 6 bases from J, with 10 bases in between. The full variable domain, completed using reference TRBV18 and TRBJ2-3, is NAGVMQNPRHLVRRRGQEARLRCSPMKGHSHVYWYRQLPEEGLKFMVYLQKENIIDESGMPKERFSAEFPKEGPSILRIQQVVRGDSAAYFCASSPPVRSDTQYFGPGTRLTVL.

This chain joins TRBV5-5 and TRBJ2-7; 7 bases match TRBD2. Trimming cost V 3 bases and J 0 bases; bases outside gene matches: 3. The germline gives CDR1 SGHKS, CDR2 YYEKEE (reference sequence). This CDR3 comprises 14 residues. CDR3 DNA: TGTGCCAGCAGCTCCCGGGACTACTCCTACGAGCAGTACTTC. Translation: CASSSRDYSYEQYF.

J is TRBJ1-5 and V is TRBV10-3, with D perhaps matching TRBD1 (6 bases). The V gene's germline CDR1 is ENHRY and CDR2 SYGVKD. The CDR3 extends over 15 amino acids. Trimming left V 5 bases short and J 0 bases short, with 11 bases between. The CDR3 DNA reads as TGTGCCATCAGTAGCCAGGGGAATAGCAATCAGCCCCAGCATTTT. Translation gives CAISSQGNSNQPQHF.

This clone was found once. The chain employs TRBV2 and TRBJ1-6, with TRBD1 matching over 7 bases. This CDR3 has 15 residues. Trimming cost V 8 bases and J 6 bases; bases outside gene matches: 10. CDR1 is SNHLY and CDR2 is FYNNEI in the germline V gene. For the CDR3, the DNA is TGTGCCAGCGGTTGGAGGGGGCGGCGTAATTCACCCCTCCACTTT. Residues: CASGWRGRRNSPLHF.

CDR3 nucleotides: TGTGCCAGCAGTTTGGTTAATCACATGAACACTGAAGCTTTCTTT. This codes for CASSLVNHMNTEAFF. The chain has TRBV28 and TRBJ1-1, with D unclear. Germline V CDR1 and CDR2: MDHEN, SYDVKM. This CDR3 has 15 amino acids. V dropped 3 bases and J dropped 0 bases, with 11 bases sitting between them.

The genes are TRBV14 and TRBJ1-2; no clear D. Germline V gene sequence: CDR1 SGHDN, CDR2 FVKESK. The V end was cut by 0 bases, the J end by 7 bases, with 3 bases between. The CDR3 extends over 11 amino acids. Here the CDR3 reads CASSQDVGYTF. The CDR3, as DNA: TGTGCCAGCAGCCAAGACGTTGGCTACACCTTC. Filled out from reference TRBV14 and TRBJ1-2, the complete variable domain reads EAGVTQFPSHSVIEKGQTVTLRCDPISGHDNLYWYRRVMGKEIKFLLHFVKESKQDESGMPNNRFLAERTGGTYSTLKVQPAELEDSGVYFCASSQDVGYTFGSGTRLTVV.

The rearrangement links TRBV3-1 (or the pseudogene TRBV3-2) to TRBJ1-2, with 7 bases matching TRBD1. The CDR3 covers 13 residues. With V trimmed by 4 bases and J by 4 bases, 3 bases remained unmatched. Germline-derived CDR1 and CDR2 are LGHDT and YNNKEL (reference sequence). The CDR3 nucleotides read TGTGCCAGCAGCCTACAGGGGAGCTATGGCTACACCTTC. Protein sequence: CASSLQGSYGYTF.

The V call is TRBV9, the J call TRBJ2-3, with TRBD2 matching 13 bases. V shed 6 bases, J shed 6 bases, and the junction held 7 bases outside the gene matches. The germline V gene encodes CDR1 SGDLS and CDR2 YYNGEE. The CDR3 has 15 residues. The CDR3 is CASTGLAGDYDTQYF. CDR3 coding DNA: TGTGCCAGCACCGGACTAGCGGGAGATTACGATACGCAGTATTTT. The full variable domain, completed using reference TRBV9 and TRBJ2-3, is DSGVTQTPKHLITATGQRVTLRCSPRSGDLSVYWYQQSLDQGLQFLIQYYNGEERAKGNILERFSAQQFPDLHSELNLSSLELGDSALYFCASTGLAGDYDTQYFGPGTRLTVL.